This TCR beta chain was captured in a study of blood T cell repertoires in COVID-19. TCRdb's table, derived via immunoSEQ multiplex PCR, lists solely in-frame clones and lacks some. The sample includes 150,000 to 200,000 clones, more than 85% seen only once; the top ten take around 1.2%. On this clone: The junction shows a germline mismatch at one end, possibly a read error.

The receptor was isolated from a human donor with acute COVID-19. The donor label of this sample is uncertain. Sequenced sample: PBMCs or T cells enriched from blood (not recorded which).

As DNA, the CDR3 is TGTGCCAGCAGTCGCAGGGTTAACGATGGCTACACCTTC. This encodes CASSRRVNDGYTF. The chain has TRBV7-9 and TRBJ1-2, with D tentatively TRBD1 (5 bases). CDR3 length: 13 amino acids. Germline assignment: CDR1 SEHNR and CDR2 FQNEAQ (reference sequence).